This T cell receptor beta chain was retrieved from a study of blood T cell repertoires in COVID-19. Study overall: Samples taken during acute and convalescent COVID-19 were collected in the United States, Italy and Spain. PBMCs, B-cell-depleted T cells, or T cells provided the cDNA or gDNA that made up the material.

Original data processing: It was from reference gene primer amplification that nucleated cell counts were estimated. Produced via immunoSEQ multiplex PCR; TCRdb's table is partial and in-frame only. V, J and clone size are taken as reported in that table, and D and trimming were inferred from the DNA itself. The repertoire consists of 150,000 to 200,000 clones, with less than 90% occurring once and the leading ten covering over 12%. The CDR3 covers 16 residues. The germline V and J ends were trimmed by 7 bases and 0 bases, with 16 bases remaining between them. Germline loops: CDR1 MDHEN, CDR2 SYDVKM.

This sequence originates from a man younger than 30 with active or convalescent COVID-19. Specimen: peripheral blood. V usage is TRBV28 and J usage is TRBJ1-3; a weak D match, TRBD1 (5 bases). The CDR3 loop is CASTWGGILSGNTIYF. The CDR3 nucleotides read TGTGCCAGCACCTGGGGGGGGATCCTCTCTGGAAACACCATATATTTT.